This note documents a single T cell receptor beta chain sequence. Many counts were recorded for this clonotype. It has no known antigen specificity. One base away there is no much larger clone; base qualities are not given. The TCR beta CDR3 regions were amplified from the RNA transcripts. The TCR CDR3 was subjected to a first round of RT-PCR using the HTBI primer set and the Qiagen OneStep RT-PCR kit. Libraries were constructed in a second round of multiplex PCR, after which size selection and purification were performed. The libraries were sequenced on an Illumina HiSeq2000 using paired-end 100 bp reads. The study's own analysis went as follows. Raw data were processed with SOAPnuke, discarding reads with adapters, uncalled bases, mean Phred below 15, or no exact constant-primer or identifier match. COPE v1.2.5 was used to merge the high-quality paired reads, and each unique nucleotide sequence was defined as a clonotype. MiTCR v1.1 was used to align the clonotypes against IMGT TRBV, TRBD and TRBJ reference segments. Analysis was restricted to V-J combinations with a frequency above 0.0001, which covered roughly 99% of repertoires. A TCS score was defined as the ratio between F50 (clonal expansion) and ExV (chaos), using BLOSUM62-based TCRdist between CDR3 peptides within each V-J. Welch's t-statistics and random forest reduced several hundred V-J features to about 13, which were used in a naive Bayes classifier (R e1071). TCRdb took the public reads, trimmed them with fastp at Q25, ran MiXCR for clone calling and kept in-frame beta chains. Rows with one shared CDR3 protein collapse into an entry with the most common genes and DNA. In this record, the V and J calls reflect TCRdb's handling and not the investigators' own analysis. The sample table lists hundreds of thousands of distinct CDR3 sequences, approximately 15% of them with a count of one. In total, the top ten clones hold approximately 5.7% of the sample.

The germline V gene encodes CDR1 KGHSH and CDR2 LQKENI. The junction shows trimming of 2 bases on V and 5 bases on J, plus 13 bases between the germline ends. Including the terminal cysteine and phenylalanine, the CDR3 comprises 14 residues. CDR3 DNA is the only sequence kept; it has 42 bases, read in frame from the first base. These data come from a study of T cells in Graves' hyperthyroidism and ophthalmopathy (dated by TCRdb to about 2019). General notes on the study: Peripheral blood was collected at initial diagnosis, before any treatment. To identify TCR V-J signatures that set the groups apart, the researchers used a discovery cohort of 90 to 100 patients, made up of around 40 with Graves' ophthalmopathy and 55 to 65 with stable Graves' hyperthyroidism. Whether ophthalmopathy could be predicted prospectively was tested in an independent validation cohort made up of approximately 19 hyperthyroidism patients plus 17 patients who later progressed to ophthalmopathy. The 75 to 100 discovery patients were divided at random into training and test sets in a 7:3 ratio. In addition, the study compared T-cell repertoires in thyroid tissue and in blood from 6 or 7 Graves' hyperthyroidism patients. Following sampling, methimazole starting at 30 mg daily was given to hyperthyroidism patients, and high-dose intravenous methylprednisolone was given to ophthalmopathy patients. The paper reports TCR Vbeta CDR3 sequencing of 130 to 150 peripheral blood samples: around 41 ophthalmopathy, under 85 hyperthyroidism and 17 progressor patients. Here is what the overall study found, with its caveats: A 13 V-J signature model separated ophthalmopathy from stable hyperthyroidism, with around 91% sensitivity and around 84% specificity in cross-validation and 80%/75% in testing. Most expanded thyroid clonotypes (frequency above 0.001) were also found in blood, which suggests that blood repertoires may mirror thyroid immune responses. Sample size was not statistically predetermined, and investigators were not blinded to group allocation. In validation, the model predicted progression to ophthalmopathy with over 60% sensitivity and 72% to 75% specificity, a median of approximately 6.5 months before onset.

The hyperthyroidism patients were between 18 and 65 years old and newly diagnosed, with a disease duration of less than 2 months. Exclusion was applied to patients with uncontrolled infections, other autoimmune diseases, pregnancy or lactation. Clinical symptoms, serum thyroxine and TRAb, thyroid ultrasound, and orbital computed tomography formed the basis for the diagnoses. Blood from progressor patients was drawn when they were first diagnosed with hyperthyroidism, before any ophthalmopathy symptoms appeared. PBMCs were isolated from about 10 ml of fresh peripheral blood by Ficoll-Paque density gradient centrifugation. Progressor patients were defined as those initially diagnosed with Graves' hyperthyroidism in whom ophthalmopathy developed during follow-up. Trizol reagent was used to extract total RNA, and RNA quality was then checked on an Agilent 2100 Bioanalyzer.

The sequencing input was blood. This clonotype was obtained from a woman younger than 45 with Graves' hyperthyroidism that later progressed to Graves' ophthalmopathy. The chain joins TRBV18 to TRBJ2-7; the D gene is perhaps TRBD2, on 7 matching bases. The CDR3: CASSPGGAGNEQYF. The nucleotides are TGTGCCAGCTCACCAGGGGGGGCCGGGAACGAGCAGTACTTC.